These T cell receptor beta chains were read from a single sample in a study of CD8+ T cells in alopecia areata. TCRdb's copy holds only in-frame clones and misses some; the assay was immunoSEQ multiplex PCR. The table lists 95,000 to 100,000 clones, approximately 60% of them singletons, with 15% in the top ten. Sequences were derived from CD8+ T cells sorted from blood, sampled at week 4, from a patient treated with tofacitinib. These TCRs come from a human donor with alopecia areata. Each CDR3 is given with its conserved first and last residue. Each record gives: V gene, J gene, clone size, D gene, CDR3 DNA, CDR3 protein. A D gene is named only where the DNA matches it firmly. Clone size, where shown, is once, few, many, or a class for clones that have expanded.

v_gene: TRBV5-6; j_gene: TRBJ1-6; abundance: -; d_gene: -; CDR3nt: TGTGCCAGCAGCGGAGGCGCGGGTGGTTCACCCCTCCACTTT; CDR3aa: CASSGGAGGSPLHF
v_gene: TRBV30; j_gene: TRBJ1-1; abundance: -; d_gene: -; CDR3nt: TGTGCCTGGAGTGAGACCAGGACAGTAATGAACACTGAAGCTTTCTTT; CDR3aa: CAWSETRTVMNTEAFF
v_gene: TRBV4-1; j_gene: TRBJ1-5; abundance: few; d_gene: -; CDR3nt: TGCGCCAGCAGCCAAGATAGGGAGCAGCCCCAGCATTTT; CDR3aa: CASSQDREQPQHF
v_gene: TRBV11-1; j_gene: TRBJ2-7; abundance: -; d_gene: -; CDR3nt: TGTGCCAGCGCCGTGGGACCGGAATACGAGCAGTACTTC; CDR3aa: CASAVGPEYEQYF
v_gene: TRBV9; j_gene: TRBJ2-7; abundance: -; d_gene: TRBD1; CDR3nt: TGTGCCAGCAGCGTAAGCCCGGACAGGGGGGTCTACGAGCAGTACTTC; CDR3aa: CASSVSPDRGVYEQYF
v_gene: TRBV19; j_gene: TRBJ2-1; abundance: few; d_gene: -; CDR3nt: TGTGCCAGTAGTATAAGCAATGAGCAGTTCTTC; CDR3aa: CASSISNEQFF
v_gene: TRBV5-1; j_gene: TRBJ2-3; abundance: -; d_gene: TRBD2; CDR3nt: TGCGCCAGCAGCTTGGCCTGCGGGAGGCCCACAGATACGCAGTATTTT; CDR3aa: CASSLACGRPTDTQYF
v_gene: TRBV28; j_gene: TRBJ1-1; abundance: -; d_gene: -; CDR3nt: TGTGCCAGCAGTCCGAGACAGGTCTGGGAGGGAGTAGGGAACACTGAAGCTTTCTTT; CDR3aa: CASSPRQVWEGVGNTEAFF
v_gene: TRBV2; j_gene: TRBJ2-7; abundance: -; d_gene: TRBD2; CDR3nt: TGTGCCAGCAGTGATGGCGGGAGGGCTCGTTACGAGCAGTACTTC; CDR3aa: CASSDGGRARYEQYF
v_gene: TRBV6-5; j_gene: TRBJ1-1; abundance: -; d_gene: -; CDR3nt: TGTGCCAGCAGTTACTCCGACCCTCGAACTGAAGCTTTCTTT; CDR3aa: CASSYSDPRTEAFF
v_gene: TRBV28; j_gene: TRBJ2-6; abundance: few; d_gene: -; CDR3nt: TGTGCCAGCAGTTTTAGGGGGGAAGGGGCCAACGTCCTGACTTTC; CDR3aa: CASSFRGEGANVLTF
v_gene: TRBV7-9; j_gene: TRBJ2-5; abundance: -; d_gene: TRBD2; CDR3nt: TGTGCCAGCAGCTTACCCGCAGGCCTGGGACTAGCGGGGGAAGAGACCCAGTACTTC; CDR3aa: CASSLPAGLGLAGEETQYF
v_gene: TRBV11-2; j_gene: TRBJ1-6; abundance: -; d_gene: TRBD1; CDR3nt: TGTGCCAGCAGCAAGGGACAGGGCAATTCACCCCTCCACTTT; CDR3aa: CASSKGQGNSPLHF
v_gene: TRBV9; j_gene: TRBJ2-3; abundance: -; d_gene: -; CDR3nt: TGTGCCAGCAGCGATCGGTCCGGAACAGATACGCAGTATTTT; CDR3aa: CASSDRSGTDTQYF
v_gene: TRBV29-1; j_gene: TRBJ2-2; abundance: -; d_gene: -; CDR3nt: TGCAGCGTGCTACCCGATAGGACCCTCGCGAACACCGGGGAGCTGTTTTTT; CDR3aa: CSVLPDRTLANTGELFF
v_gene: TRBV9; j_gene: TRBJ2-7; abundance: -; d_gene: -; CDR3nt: TGTGCCAGCAGCGTAGGGGACGGCTACGAGCAGTACTTC; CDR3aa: CASSVGDGYEQYF
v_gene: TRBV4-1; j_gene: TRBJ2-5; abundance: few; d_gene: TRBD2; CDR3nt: TGCGCCAGCAGCCAAGTAGAAGCGGGGGGCCTCGGAGAGACCCAGTACTTC; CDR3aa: CASSQVEAGGLGETQYF
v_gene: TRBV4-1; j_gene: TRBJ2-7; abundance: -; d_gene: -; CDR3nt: TGCGCCAGCAGCCCCCAGACTGGAAACTACGAGCAGTACTTC; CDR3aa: CASSPQTGNYEQYF
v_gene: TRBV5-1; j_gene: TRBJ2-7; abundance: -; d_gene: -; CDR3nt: TGCGCCAGCAGCTTGGCCGATCGCTACGAGCAGTACTTC; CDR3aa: CASSLADRYEQYF
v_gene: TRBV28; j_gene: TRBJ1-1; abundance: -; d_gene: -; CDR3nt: TGTGCCAGCAGTGACCCGGGAACCGAAGCTTTCTTT; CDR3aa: CASSDPGTEAFF
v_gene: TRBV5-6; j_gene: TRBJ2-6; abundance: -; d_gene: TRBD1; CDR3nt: TGTGCCAGCAGCTTGGCCGGGACAGGGGGCTCTGGGGCCAACGTCCTGACTTTC; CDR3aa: CASSLAGTGGSGANVLTF
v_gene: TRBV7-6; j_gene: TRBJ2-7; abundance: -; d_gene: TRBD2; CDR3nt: TGTGCCAGCAGCCAGTTCGGGACTAGCGGGAACCACGAGCAGTACTTC; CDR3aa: CASSQFGTSGNHEQYF
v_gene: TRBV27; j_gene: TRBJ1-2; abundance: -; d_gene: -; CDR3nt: TGTGCCAGCACCCGCGGAGGGCCATTTTACTATGGCTACACCTTC; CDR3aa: CASTRGGPFYYGYTF
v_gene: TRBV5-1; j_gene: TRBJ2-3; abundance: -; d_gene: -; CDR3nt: TGCGCCAGCAGCTTCGAACTCGGAGATACGCAGTATTTT; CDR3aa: CASSFELGDTQYF
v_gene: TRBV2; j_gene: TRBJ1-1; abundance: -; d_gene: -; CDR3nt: TGTGCCAGCAGTGAAGGGCACAGGAACACTGAAGCTTTCTTT; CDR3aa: CASSEGHRNTEAFF
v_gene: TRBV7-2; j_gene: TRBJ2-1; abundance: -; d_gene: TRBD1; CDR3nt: TGTGCCAGCAGCACATCCGGGACAGGGCTCGCGGTTTACAATGAGCAGTTCTTC; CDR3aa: CASSTSGTGLAVYNEQFF
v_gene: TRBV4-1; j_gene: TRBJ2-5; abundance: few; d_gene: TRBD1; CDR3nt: TGCGCCAGCAGCCAGGGGGACAGCCAAGAGACCCAGTACTTC; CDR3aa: CASSQGDSQETQYF
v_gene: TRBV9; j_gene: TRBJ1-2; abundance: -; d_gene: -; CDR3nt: TGTGCCAGCAGCGAGGGGACACGGAGGGGCTACACCTTC; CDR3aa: CASSEGTRRGYTF
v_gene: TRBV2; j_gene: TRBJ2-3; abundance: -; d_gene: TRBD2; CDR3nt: TGTGCCAGCAGTGAAGGCCTAGCGGAACTCACAGATACGCAGTATTTT; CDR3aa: CASSEGLAELTDTQYF
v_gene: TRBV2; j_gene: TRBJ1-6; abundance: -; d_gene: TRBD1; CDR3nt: TGTGCCAGCAGCTCCGGGACAGGGTTTAATTCACCCCTCCACTTT; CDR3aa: CASSSGTGFNSPLHF
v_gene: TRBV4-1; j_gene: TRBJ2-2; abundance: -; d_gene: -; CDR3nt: TGCGCCAGCACCACGGGCAGCTGGAACACCGGGGAGCTGTTTTTT; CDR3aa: CASTTGSWNTGELFF
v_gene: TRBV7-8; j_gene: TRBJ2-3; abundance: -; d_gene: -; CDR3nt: TGTGCCAGCAGCTTAGCGGGAGCAACAGATACGCAGTATTTT; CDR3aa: CASSLAGATDTQYF
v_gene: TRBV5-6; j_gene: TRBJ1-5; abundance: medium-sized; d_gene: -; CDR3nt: TGTGCCAGCAGCTTGATGTCGGGTTGGGATAGCAATCAGCCCCAGCATTTT; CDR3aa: CASSLMSGWDSNQPQHF